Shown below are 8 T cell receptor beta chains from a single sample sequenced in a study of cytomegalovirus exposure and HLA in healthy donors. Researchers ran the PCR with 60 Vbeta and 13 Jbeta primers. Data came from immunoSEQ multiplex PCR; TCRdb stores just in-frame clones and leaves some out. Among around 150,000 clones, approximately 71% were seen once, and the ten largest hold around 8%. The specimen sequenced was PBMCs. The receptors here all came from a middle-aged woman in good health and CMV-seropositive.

The CDR3 sequence is CASGGDRRDTEAFF. CDR3 coding DNA: TGTGCCAGTGGGGGGGACAGGCGGGACACTGAAGCTTTCTTT. The chain uses TRBV19 and TRBJ1-1; 8 bases are a match to TRBD1. The germline V gene has CDR1 LNHDA and CDR2 SQIVND (reference sequence). The CDR3 is made up of 14 amino acids. V lost 8 bases, J lost 3 bases, and 8 bases stayed unmatched.

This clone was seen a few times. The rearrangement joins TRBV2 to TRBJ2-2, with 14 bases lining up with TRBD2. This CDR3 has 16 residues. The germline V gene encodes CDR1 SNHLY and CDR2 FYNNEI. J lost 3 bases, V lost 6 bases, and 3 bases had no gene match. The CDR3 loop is CASRGGLAGDTGELFF. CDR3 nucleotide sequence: TGTGCCAGCAGGGGGGGACTAGCGGGAGACACCGGGGAGCTGTTTTTT.

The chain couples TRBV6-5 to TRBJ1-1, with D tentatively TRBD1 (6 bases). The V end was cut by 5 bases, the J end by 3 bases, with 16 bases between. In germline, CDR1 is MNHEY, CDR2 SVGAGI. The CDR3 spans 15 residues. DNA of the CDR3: TGTGCCAGCAGTGCAATGGGGGCGACGCACACTGAAGCTTTCTTT. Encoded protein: CASSAMGATHTEAFF.

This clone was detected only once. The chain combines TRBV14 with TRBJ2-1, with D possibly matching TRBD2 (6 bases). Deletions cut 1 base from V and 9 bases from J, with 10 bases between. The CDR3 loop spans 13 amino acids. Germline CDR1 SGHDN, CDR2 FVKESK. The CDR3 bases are TGTGCCAGCAGCCAAGTCAGAGCGGGTGAGCAGTTCTTC. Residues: CASSQVRAGEQFF.

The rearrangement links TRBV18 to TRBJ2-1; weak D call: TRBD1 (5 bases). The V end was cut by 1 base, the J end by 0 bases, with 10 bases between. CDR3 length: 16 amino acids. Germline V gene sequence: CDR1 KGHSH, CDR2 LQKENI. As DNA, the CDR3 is TGTGCCAGCTCACCACGCAGCGACAGCTCCTACAATGAGCAGTTCTTC. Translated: CASSPRSDSSYNEQFF.

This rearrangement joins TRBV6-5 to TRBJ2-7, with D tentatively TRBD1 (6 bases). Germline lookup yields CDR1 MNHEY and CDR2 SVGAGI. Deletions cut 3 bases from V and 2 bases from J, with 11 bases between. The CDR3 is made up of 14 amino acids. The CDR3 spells CASSYGQPPYEQYF. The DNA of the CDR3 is TGTGCCAGCAGTTATGGACAGCCCCCCTACGAGCAGTACTTC.

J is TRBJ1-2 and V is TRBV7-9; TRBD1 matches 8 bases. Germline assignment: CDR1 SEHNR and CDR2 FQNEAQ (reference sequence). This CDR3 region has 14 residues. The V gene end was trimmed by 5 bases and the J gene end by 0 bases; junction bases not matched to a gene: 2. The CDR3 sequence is CASSPQGANYGYTF. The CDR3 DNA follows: TGTGCCAGCAGCCCACAGGGGGCTAACTATGGCTACACCTTC.

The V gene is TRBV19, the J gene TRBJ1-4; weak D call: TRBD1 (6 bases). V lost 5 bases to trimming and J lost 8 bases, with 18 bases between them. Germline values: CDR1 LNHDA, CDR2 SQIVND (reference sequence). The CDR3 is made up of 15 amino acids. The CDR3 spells CASSLNREPGEKLFF. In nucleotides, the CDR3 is TGTGCCAGTAGTCTCAACAGGGAACCGGGGGAAAAACTGTTTTTT.